The T cell receptor (beta chain) described here comes from a study of OX40 agonist ivuxolimab in advanced cancers. Blood got drawn at baseline, again on cycle 4 day 1, and then on cycle 7 day 1. This clone was observed a few times. As yet, its antigen is unknown. The germline gives CDR1 LNHDA, CDR2 SQIVND (reference sequence). Trimming cost V 3 bases and J 7 bases; bases outside gene matches: 8. There are 16 residues in the CDR3. Sequenced by immunoSEQ multiplex PCR; TCRdb stores in-frame clones only, minus some. The table includes 60,000 to 95,000 clones, around 83% detected once. Study findings and constraints: There was clonal expansion of CD4+ and CD8+ blood T cells by week 6 at 0.1 to 3.0 mg/kg. The specificity for antigen of the expanded peripheral T cells was not determined.

This receptor was taken from an adult with an advanced solid tumor such as melanoma, head and neck, liver or kidney cancer. The starting material was CD4+ or CD8+ T cells sorted from blood, obtained in a trial of the OX40 agonist ivuxolimab. The V call is TRBV19, the J call TRBJ2-1; 11 bases fit TRBD2. The CDR3 spells CASSMVSGRASNEQFF. Here the CDR3 DNA reads TGTGCCAGTAGTATGGTTAGCGGGAGGGCCTCGAATGAGCAGTTCTTC.